One T cell receptor beta chain is described in this entry. The sample originates from a study of shared clonotypes between healthy human individuals. The protocol was immunoSEQ multiplex PCR, while the TCRdb copy is restricted to in-frame clones and leaves out a portion. In the table there are 2 million to 2.5 million clones, approximately 96% of which are singletons. Sequencing used naive CD4+ T cells sorted from blood. Subset reported: CD45RA+ positively selected. This clonotype was obtained from a man younger than 30 in good health.

The CDR3 spells CASSFEGQGWNVNTEAFF. Written as DNA, the CDR3 is TGTGCCAGCAGTTTTGAGGGACAGGGCTGGAACGTGAACACTGAAGCTTTCTTT. The rearrangement joins TRBV28 to TRBJ1-1, with 9 bases that match TRBD1. This CDR3 contains 18 residues. CDR1 and CDR2 from the germline V gene are MDHEN and SYDVKM. V shed 3 bases, J shed 0 bases, and the junction held 11 bases outside the gene matches.